The subject of this entry is one T cell receptor beta chain. These data are taken from a study of blood T cell repertoires in COVID-19. Here immunoSEQ multiplex PCR was the method, and the copy in TCRdb shows in-frame clones only, minus some. The sample records about 340,000 clones, approximately 86% being singletons. From germline, CDR1 is SGHTA and CDR2 FQGTGA. There are 14 residues in the CDR3. Germline trimming cut 0 bases from V and 5 bases from J; bases unmatched to any gene: 1. This TCR was recovered from an older woman with COVID-19, enrolled during active disease. The sample comprised peripheral blood. The chain carries TRBV7-3 and TRBJ1-1, with 9 bases aligning to TRBD1. The DNA of the CDR3 is TGTGCCAGCAGCTTAACCGGACAGGGGACTGAAGCTTTCTTT. Translating gives CASSLTGQGTEAFF.